A single sample gave rise to the 2 T cell receptor beta chains below, sequenced in a study of CD8+CD57+ T cells in acquired aplastic anemia. Genomic DNA, the template, was used for profiling of the TCR beta VDJ and CDR3. TCRdb re-called the reads through MiXCR, storing one row per CDR3 protein. The repertoire consists of more than 150,000 distinct CDR3 sequences, with about half occurring once and the leading ten covering under 3.5%. Sequenced material: sorted CD4+, CD8+, or CD8+CD57+ T cells (not recorded which) from PBMCs. These receptors originate from a human donor in good health.

The table lists this clonotype with many counts. J is TRBJ2-7 and V is TRBV4-1; 7 bases agree with TRBD2. The CDR3 is made up of 15 amino acids. Trimming at V came to 1 base and at J to 6 bases, leaving 9 bases not matched to a gene. CDR1 is MGHRA and CDR2 is YSYEKL in the germline V gene. CDR3 DNA sequence: TGCGCCAGCAGCCAAGGGTGGGGGGGACCCTCCGAGCAGTACTTC. Protein: CASSQGWGGPSEQYF.

As concerns this clonotype: Its ends do not fully match the called genes, so a read error is possible. This sequence joins TRBV9 and TRBJ2-1; 9 bases match TRBD2. Per the germline V gene, CDR1 is SGDLS and CDR2 is YYNGEE. The length of the CDR3 is 16 residues. The CDR3 spells CASSVGSGSVWNGQFF. In nucleotides, the CDR3 is TGTGCCAGCAGCGTAGGTAGCGGGAGCGTGTGGAATGGGCAGTTCTTC.